Listed below are T cell receptor beta chains from one sample, sequenced in a study of early T cells in non-severe SARS-CoV-2 infection. TCRdb reanalysed the 5' RACE reads using MiXCR and keeps one entry per CDR3 protein. The data contain tens of thousands of distinct CDR3 sequences, 5.5% to 7.5% of them singletons. The sequenced sample was whole blood. The source of these receptors is an adult who was a healthcare worker with PCR-confirmed SARS-CoV-2 infection or an uninfected control (not recorded which). CDR3s include the opening cysteine and the closing phenylalanine or tryptophan. The D gene is left open where the match is weak. Part of the rows lack a size; the others show once, few, many or a class for expanded clones.

V: TRBV7-2; size: many; J: TRBJ2-1; D: NA; DNA: TGTGCCAGCAGCTTAGATAGCGCCTCCTACAATGAGCAGTTCTTC; CDR3: CASSLDSASYNEQFF
V: TRBV6-5; size: NA; J: TRBJ2-2; D: NA; DNA: TGTGCCAGCAGAACCTGGGCCGGGGATGGAACCGGGGAGCTGTTTTTT; CDR3: CASRTWAGDGTGELFF
V: TRBV6-1; size: many; J: TRBJ2-5; D: TRBD1; DNA: TGTGCCAGCAGCAGGGGGAGAATGACTGGGAGAGAGACCCAGTACTTC; CDR3: CASSRGRMTGRETQYF
V: TRBV4-3; size: NA; J: TRBJ2-1; D: TRBD2; DNA: TGCGCCAGCAGCCAAGAAGGCGGGAGGAGTACCGAGCAGTTCTTC; CDR3: CASSQEGGRSTEQFF
V: TRBV19; size: many; J: TRBJ2-1; D: NA; DNA: TGTGCCAGTAGTATAGGGGATAGCGGTGAGCAGTTCTTC; CDR3: CASSIGDSGEQFF
V: TRBV6-2/TRBV6-3; size: many; J: TRBJ1-1; D: NA; DNA: TGTGCCAGCAGTTACGTCGCAGGTGAAATGAACACTGAAGCTTTCTTT; CDR3: CASSYVAGEMNTEAFF
V: TRBV30; size: many; J: TRBJ2-7; D: TRBD1; DNA: TGTGCCTGGAGTGTACTGGGACAGGGGGCTGGGGAGCAGTACTTC; CDR3: CAWSVLGQGAGEQYF
V: TRBV10-2; size: many; J: TRBJ1-6; D: NA; DNA: TGCGCCAGCAGTGAGGTCGTGGGGAGCTCCTATAATTCACCCCTCCACTTT; CDR3: CASSEVVGSSYNSPLHF
V: TRBV7-2; size: many; J: TRBJ1-4; D: NA; DNA: TGTGCCAGCAGCATAGGCGGGACCCGCGGTGAAAAACTGTTTTTT; CDR3: CASSIGGTRGEKLFF
V: TRBV5-1; size: few; J: TRBJ2-7; D: TRBD2; DNA: TGCGCCAGCAGCTTGGGGCCTAGCGGGGGGACAACCTACGAGCAGTACTTC; CDR3: CASSLGPSGGTTYEQYF
V: TRBV9; size: NA; J: TRBJ2-1; D: NA; DNA: TGTGCCAGCAGCGTGGGCCAGGGGACGGGCGGTTACAATGAGCAGTTCTTC; CDR3: CASSVGQGTGGYNEQFF
V: TRBV20-1; size: few; J: TRBJ2-5; D: TRBD2; DNA: TGCAGTGCCTTTCTAGCGGAGCGCCAAGAGACCCAGTACTTC; CDR3: CSAFLAERQETQYF
V: TRBV18; size: NA; J: TRBJ2-7; D: NA; DNA: TGTGCCAGCTCACCACGTAACAGCCTGGAGCAGTACTTC; CDR3: CASSPRNSLEQYF
V: TRBV5-1; size: NA; J: TRBJ2-1; D: NA; DNA: TGCGCCAGCAGCCCCGAAATTAAAGGGAATGAGCAGTTCTTC; CDR3: CASSPEIKGNEQFF
V: TRBV18; size: many; J: TRBJ2-3; D: TRBD1; DNA: TGTGCCAGCTCACCAGAGACAGGGTACGCAGATACGCAGTATTTT; CDR3: CASSPETGYADTQYF
V: TRBV5-5; size: NA; J: TRBJ1-1; D: TRBD1; DNA: TGTGCCAGCAGGAAACAGGGGGAAATGGGGACAAACACTGAAGCTTTCTTT; CDR3: CASRKQGEMGTNTEAFF
V: TRBV20-1; size: many; J: TRBJ2-7; D: TRBD1; DNA: TGCAGTGCTTTGGATGGGGACAGGGGAATCCACGAGCAGTACTTC; CDR3: CSALDGDRGIHEQYF
V: TRBV10-1; size: NA; J: TRBJ2-7; D: NA; DNA: TGCGCCAGCAGTGAATCCACCACCTCGGGCGAGCAGTACTTC; CDR3: CASSESTTSGEQYF
V: TRBV4-1; size: many; J: TRBJ1-2; D: NA; DNA: TGCGCCAGCAGCCAATTAGCGGGCCAGATACTCTATGGCTACACCTTC; CDR3: CASSQLAGQILYGYTF
V: TRBV4-2; size: NA; J: TRBJ2-7; D: NA; DNA: TGTGCCAGCAGCCAAGTTTGGGGGGATTACGAGCAGTACTTC; CDR3: CASSQVWGDYEQYF
V: TRBV6-2/TRBV6-3; size: NA; J: TRBJ1-3; D: NA; DNA: TGTGCCAGCAGGCAGAGCTCTGGAAACACCATATATTTT; CDR3: CASRQSSGNTIYF
V: TRBV19; size: few; J: TRBJ2-2; D: NA; DNA: TGTGCCAGTAGTATAGTGCAGGGGGGCACCGGGGAGCTGTTTTTT; CDR3: CASSIVQGGTGELFF
V: TRBV5-1; size: many; J: TRBJ2-7; D: TRBD2; DNA: TGCGCCAGCAGCGCGGGACTAGCGGTCTCCTACGAGCAGTACTTC; CDR3: CASSAGLAVSYEQYF
V: TRBV28; size: many; J: TRBJ1-5; D: NA; DNA: TGTGCCAGCACCCTAGCCCCATCCAGTTATCAGCCCCAGCATTTT; CDR3: CASTLAPSSYQPQHF
V: TRBV30; size: few; J: TRBJ1-1; D: NA; DNA: TGTGCCTGGTCCGGGAGGGCTGAAGCTTTCTTT; CDR3: CAWSGRAEAFF
V: TRBV10-1; size: NA; J: TRBJ2-5; D: TRBD1; DNA: TGCGCCAGCAGTGAGTCTATACAGGGGGAGACCCAGTACTTC; CDR3: CASSESIQGETQYF
V: TRBV20-1; size: NA; J: TRBJ1-2; D: NA; DNA: TGCAGTGCTATCCGGGACGACTGGGGCTACACCTTC; CDR3: CSAIRDDWGYTF
V: TRBV9; size: many; J: TRBJ1-1; D: NA; DNA: TGTGCCAGCAGTACAGGTTCTATGAACACTGAAGCTTTCTTT; CDR3: CASSTGSMNTEAFF
V: TRBV7-2; size: many; J: TRBJ1-1; D: NA; DNA: TGTGCCAGCAGCCCCTCCCGGCCTCATGAAGCTTTCTTT; CDR3: CASSPSRPHEAFF
V: TRBV14; size: NA; J: TRBJ2-3; D: TRBD2; DNA: TGTGCCAGCAGACCGACTAGCGGGAGCCTCACAGATACGCAGTATTTT; CDR3: CASRPTSGSLTDTQYF
V: TRBV3-1; size: many; J: TRBJ2-7; D: NA; DNA: TGTGCCAGCAGCCTGGCCGGGACGGGGACCTACGAGCAGTACTTC; CDR3: CASSLAGTGTYEQYF
V: TRBV25-1; size: few; J: TRBJ2-1; D: NA; DNA: TGTGCCAGCAGTGACCCCTCTACCTACAATGAGCAGTTCTTC; CDR3: CASSDPSTYNEQFF
V: TRBV18; size: NA; J: TRBJ1-3; D: TRBD1; DNA: TGTGCCAGCTCACCTCAACAAAGGACAGGGGGATCTGGAAACACCATATATTTT; CDR3: CASSPQQRTGGSGNTIYF
V: TRBV10-1; size: NA; J: TRBJ2-5; D: NA; DNA: TGTGCCAGCAGTGATCCCTCCTTGCTCCAAGAGACCCAGTACTTC; CDR3: CASSDPSLLQETQYF
V: TRBV29-1; size: few; J: TRBJ1-3; D: NA; DNA: TGCAGCGCCCTTGGGAAATCTGGAAACACCATATATTTT; CDR3: CSALGKSGNTIYF
V: TRBV30; size: many; J: TRBJ2-7; D: NA; DNA: TGTGCCTGGAGCAGTCAAGGCTACGAGCAGTACTTC; CDR3: CAWSSQGYEQYF
V: TRBV7-9; size: NA; J: TRBJ1-5; D: TRBD1; DNA: TGTGCCAGCAGCTCCGGGACAGCGAATAGCAATCAGCCCCAGCATTTT; CDR3: CASSSGTANSNQPQHF
V: TRBV5-1; size: few; J: TRBJ2-7; D: TRBD2; DNA: TGCGCCAGCAGCTTGGCCCCCGGGACTAGCGGGAGAACGAATCTTGTGGGCTACGAGCAGTACTTC; CDR3: CASSLAPGTSGRTNLVGYEQYF
V: TRBV20-1; size: many; J: TRBJ1-1; D: TRBD1; DNA: TGCAGTGCTCCGTCCTCATTGACAGGGCTGAACACTGAAGCTTTCTTT; CDR3: CSAPSSLTGLNTEAFF
V: TRBV11-2; size: NA; J: TRBJ2-1; D: NA; DNA: TGTGCCAGCAGCTTTATCGATGAGCAGTTCTTC; CDR3: CASSFIDEQFF
V: TRBV29-1; size: NA; J: TRBJ1-2; D: NA; DNA: TGCAGCGTTGCCGCGGGGGTATCCTATGGCTACACCTTC; CDR3: CSVAAGVSYGYTF
V: TRBV6-7; size: many; J: TRBJ1-4; D: NA; DNA: TGTGCCAGCAGCCACGGACAGATTGCAACTAATGAAAAACTGTTTTTT; CDR3: CASSHGQIATNEKLFF
V: TRBV4-1; size: NA; J: TRBJ1-1; D: NA; DNA: TGCGCCAGCAGCCATGGCGGGGACACTGAAGCTTTCTTT; CDR3: CASSHGGDTEAFF
V: TRBV7-2; size: many; J: TRBJ2-7; D: TRBD2; DNA: TGTGCCAGCAGCACAACTAGCGGGAGCCCACAGCAGTACTTC; CDR3: CASSTTSGSPQQYF
V: TRBV6-5; size: many; J: TRBJ1-4; D: TRBD1; DNA: TGTGCCAGCAGTAGACAGGGATTTAATGAAAAACTGTTTTTT; CDR3: CASSRQGFNEKLFF
V: TRBV2; size: many; J: TRBJ1-4; D: NA; DNA: TGTGCCAGCAGTGAAGAGGGGGGGGCGGATGAAAAACTGTTTTTT; CDR3: CASSEEGGADEKLFF
V: TRBV4-2; size: many; J: TRBJ2-5; D: NA; DNA: TGTGCCAGCAGCCAAGGAGGGGATGGGGAGACCCAGTACTTC; CDR3: CASSQGGDGETQYF
V: TRBV10-2; size: NA; J: TRBJ2-7; D: NA; DNA: TGCGCCAGCAGTGAGCCGCAGGGAACTTACGAGCAGTACTTC; CDR3: CASSEPQGTYEQYF
V: TRBV6-5; size: few; J: TRBJ2-3; D: NA; DNA: TGTGCCAGCAGTTACTCGGGCCCGTACACAGATACGCAGTATTTT; CDR3: CASSYSGPYTDTQYF
V: TRBV2; size: NA; J: TRBJ1-6; D: NA; DNA: TGTGCCAGTGGGTTATTCGGTGATTCACCCCTCCACTTT; CDR3: CASGLFGDSPLHF
V: TRBV2; size: many; J: TRBJ1-6; D: TRBD1; DNA: TGTGCCAGCAGTGAAGGGCAGGGGGGCTCCTATAATTCACCCCTCCACTTT; CDR3: CASSEGQGGSYNSPLHF